The rows below give T cell receptor beta chains drawn from one sample of a study of Graves' ophthalmopathy and Graves' hyperthyroidism. MiXCR was run by TCRdb on the multiplex PCR reads, yielding one entry per CDR3 protein. The table lists hundreds of thousands of distinct CDR3 sequences, around 40% of them singletons, with 40% to 55% in the top ten. Sample: peripheral blood. The origin of the receptors is an adult man with Graves' ophthalmopathy. The CDR3 runs from the conserved cysteine through the conserved F or W. A D gene is named only where the DNA matches it firmly. Clone size appears in some rows only: once, few, many, or a class for an expanded clone.

cdr3_nt	cdr3_aa	cdr3_length	d_call	clone_size	v_call	j_call
TGCAGCGTTGAAAAGGCAGACTCCTACGAGCAGTACTTC	CSVEKADSYEQYF	13	.	many	TRBV29-1	TRBJ2-7
TGTGCCACCAGCAGACCGACTAGCGAGGACGACACAGATACGCAGTATTTT	CATSRPTSEDDTDTQYF	17	TRBD2	few	TRBV15	TRBJ2-3
TGTGCCAGCAGTTACCTAGGGACGCATCGCCGGGGCGAGCAGTACTTC	CASSYLGTHRRGEQYF	16	.	.	TRBV6-6	TRBJ2-7
TGTGCCAGCAGCTACCCAGGGGGTAATCAGCCCCTCCACTTT	CASSYPGGNQPLHF	14	TRBD1	.	TRBV6-5	TRBJ1-6
TGTGCCAGCAGTTACCCTCCAGGGCCCTACGAGCAGTACTTC	CASSYPPGPYEQYF	14	.	.	TRBV10-3	TRBJ2-7
TGTGCCAGCAGTTGGGACAGTACCCATGGCTACACCTTC	CASSWDSTHGYTF	13	TRBD1	.	TRBV7-9	TRBJ1-2
TGCAGTGCTAGGCGGGGACTAGCGGGGATCTACGAGCAGTACTTC	CSARRGLAGIYEQYF	15	TRBD2	few	TRBV20-1	TRBJ2-7
TGCAGCGTAGTACAAGGCGGTGGCTACGGGACAGGGAAAGAGACCCAGTACTTC	CSVVQGGGYGTGKETQYF	18	TRBD1	.	TRBV29-1	TRBJ2-5
TGTGCCTGGGGGGGGACAGCCTACACTGAAGCTTTCTTT	CAWGGTAYTEAFF	13	TRBD1	once	TRBV30	TRBJ1-1
TGTGCCAGCAGCTTTATAGCGGATAGCAATCAGCCCCAGCATTTT	CASSFIADSNQPQHF	15	.	many	TRBV7-2	TRBJ1-5
TGCAGCGTTGAAGAGTTCGGGAGTTTGGGGGATGGCTACACCTTC	CSVEEFGSLGDGYTF	15	.	few	TRBV29-1	TRBJ1-2
TGTGCCAGCAGCTTGCTAGAAGGGATCGATCAGCCCCAGCATTTT	CASSLLEGIDQPQHF	15	.	few	TRBV5-6	TRBJ1-5
TGCACCAATTCACCCCTCCACTTT	CTNSPLHF	8	.	.	TRBV29-1	TRBJ1-6
TGTGCCAGCAGTTACGGCGGGACAGGGTGGGATCAGCCCCAGCATTTT	CASSYGGTGWDQPQHF	16	TRBD1	.	TRBV24-1	TRBJ1-5
TGCGCCAGCAGCTTGAGTAAGAACACTGAAGCTTTCTTT	CASSLSKNTEAFF	13	.	.	TRBV5-1	TRBJ1-1
TGTGCCAGCAGGCCGGGGCTCGGGGAGCTATTTTTT	CASRPGLGELFF	12	.	.	TRBV12-3/TRBV12-4	TRBJ2-2
TGTGCCAGCAGCTTGGGAACAGGGGGCCATGGCTACACCTTC	CASSLGTGGHGYTF	14	TRBD1	few	TRBV5-6	TRBJ1-2
TGTGCCAGCAGCCAAGATTGGGGACAGGGAGTAAGGACCGGGGAGCTGTTTTTT	CASSQDWGQGVRTGELFF	18	TRBD1	few	TRBV14	TRBJ2-2
TGTGCCAGTATCAAACCGGGCAACACCGGGGAGCTGTTTTTT	CASIKPGNTGELFF	14	.	.	TRBV19	TRBJ2-2
TGTGCCATCAGTGGCCGTGAGTACGAGCAGTACTTC	CAISGREYEQYF	12	.	many	TRBV10-3	TRBJ2-7
TGCAGCGTTGAACCCAGGGGGCGGCCTGGAGAGACCCAGTACTTC	CSVEPRGRPGETQYF	15	TRBD1	many	TRBV29-1	TRBJ2-5
TGTGCCAGCAGTGATTCACGCTCGGGGCAAAACGAGCAGTACTTC	CASSDSRSGQNEQYF	15	.	.	TRBV25-1	TRBJ2-7
TGTGCCAGCAGCTCCCCGGCTAGCGTAGCCTACGAGCAGTACTTC	CASSSPASVAYEQYF	15	.	.	TRBV7-9	TRBJ2-7
TGTGCCAGCAGACGGACCCCCTACGAGCAGTACTTC	CASRRTPYEQYF	12	.	.	TRBV10-1	TRBJ2-7
TGTGCCAGCAGCTTCGTAGGGGGAGGGAACACTGAAGCTTTCTTT	CASSFVGGGNTEAFF	15	.	many	TRBV7-9	TRBJ1-1
TGTGCCATCAGTCCCCTGCGGGGAGGTAAAGAGACCCAGTACTTC	CAISPLRGGKETQYF	15	.	.	TRBV10-3	TRBJ2-5
TGTGCCAGTAGATCTCCCGGGACTGGCACTGAAGCTTTCTTT	CASRSPGTGTEAFF	14	.	once	TRBV19	TRBJ1-1
TGTGCCATCACTCCGGGACAGGGTCTCTACGAGCAGTACTTC	CAITPGQGLYEQYF	14	TRBD1	.	TRBV10-3	TRBJ2-7
TGCAGTGCTTCTGAAGTGGGCACCGGGGAGCTGTTTTTT	CSASEVGTGELFF	13	.	.	TRBV20-1	TRBJ2-2
TGTGCCAGTAGCGACCTTAGCGGGAGTGGAGAGACCCAGTACTTC	CASSDLSGSGETQYF	15	TRBD2	few	TRBV19	TRBJ2-5
TGCAGCGTTGTCGGGCCAAGGGGCTCCGAGCAGTACTTC	CSVVGPRGSEQYF	13	.	few	TRBV29-1	TRBJ2-7
TGCAGTGCTAGCCAGGGAAGCGGCGAGCAGTACTTC	CSASQGSGEQYF	12	.	many	TRBV20-1	TRBJ2-7
TGTGCCAGCAGCAGGAGGGGGGGGCCAGAAGAGACCCAGTACTTC	CASSRRGGPEETQYF	15	.	few	TRBV11-3	TRBJ2-5
TGTGCCAGCAACGAGGGACCGCAAGAGACCCAGTACTTC	CASNEGPQETQYF	13	.	.	TRBV5-8	TRBJ2-5
TGTGCCAGCAGCGTAGGACAAGGGGGCGCCGGAAACACCATATATTTT	CASSVGQGGAGNTIYF	16	TRBD1	.	TRBV9	TRBJ1-3
TGTGCCAGCAGCGTCTTTAGGAATGACTATGGCTACACCTTC	CASSVFRNDYGYTF	14	.	.	TRBV3-1	TRBJ1-2
TGTGCCAGCAGTCTGGGTCGGCAGGCGCCGCTCTATGGCTACACCTTC	CASSLGRQAPLYGYTF	16	.	few	TRBV6-6	TRBJ1-2
TGTGCCAGCAGCCCCGGCGAGGACGGGAGAAGGTACGAGCAGTACTTC	CASSPGEDGRRYEQYF	16	.	many	TRBV7-9	TRBJ2-7
TGTGCCAGCAGCCAAGGTATAGTTACCGGGACAGGGAACTATGGCTACACCTTC	CASSQGIVTGTGNYGYTF	18	TRBD1	.	TRBV2	TRBJ1-2
TGTGCCAGCTCATCGGACGGATACTATGGCTACACCTTC	CASSSDGYYGYTF	13	.	.	TRBV15	TRBJ1-2
TGTGCCAGCAGCCTGGGGAGGGGGCGTAATTCACCCCTCCACTTT	CASSLGRGRNSPLHF	15	TRBD1	many	TRBV7-9	TRBJ1-6
TGTGCCATCAGGGCAGGGCCAGGCCTTTCACCCCTCCACTTT	CAIRAGPGLSPLHF	14	.	.	TRBV10-3	TRBJ1-6
TGTGCCAGCAGCGTAGGGACAGGGGGGTATCAGCCCCAGCATTTT	CASSVGTGGYQPQHF	15	TRBD1	.	TRBV9	TRBJ1-5
TGTGCCAGCAGTTACCTTCGGGCAGGGTACCCCGGGGAGCTGTTTTTT	CASSYLRAGYPGELFF	16	.	.	TRBV25-1	TRBJ2-2
TGTGCCACCAGCCCCGACAGGGCTAGCAATCAGCCCCAGCATTTT	CATSPDRASNQPQHF	15	TRBD1	many	TRBV15	TRBJ1-5
TGTGCCATCAGTCGAGGACTAGCGGGCACAGATACGCAGTATTTT	CAISRGLAGTDTQYF	15	TRBD2	.	TRBV10-3	TRBJ2-3
TGCAGCTGGGGCGGGACGGTAGCAAAGACCCAGTACTTC	CSWGGTVAKTQYF	13	.	.	TRBV29-1	TRBJ2-5